Presented here are 27 T cell receptor beta chains from one specimen sequenced in a study of cytomegalovirus exposure and HLA in healthy donors. The method was immunoSEQ multiplex PCR; TCRdb's version includes in-frame clones alone and lacks a portion of them. The sample holds fewer than 350,000 clones, approximately 90% seen once. The sample taken for sequencing was PBMCs. These receptors all come from a woman younger than 35 in good health and CMV-seronegative.

The V call is TRBV10-2, the J call TRBJ2-7; 8 bases agree with TRBD2. The trim removed 8 bases at V and 4 bases at J, leaving 7 bases unmatched. CDR3 size: 13 residues. Germline CDR1 and CDR2: WSHSY and SAAADI. In nucleotides, the CDR3 is TGCGCCAGCTGGGCGGGAGGAATTTACGAGCAGTACTTC. Translating it yields CASWAGGIYEQYF.

This chain links TRBV5-1 with TRBJ2-5; TRBD1 aligns across 9 bases. Trimming cost V 3 bases and J 4 bases; bases outside gene matches: 7. Per the germline V gene, CDR1 is SGHRS and CDR2 is YFSETQ. The CDR3 loop spans 15 amino acids. The CDR3 DNA sequence: TGCGCCAGCAGCTGGGAGACAGGGGGGGCAGAGACCCAGTACTTC. Translation: CASSWETGGAETQYF. Drawing the rest from reference TRBV5-1 and TRBJ2-5, the complete variable domain is KAGVTQTPRYLIKTRGQQVTLSCSPISGHRSVSWYQQTPGQGLQFLFEYFSETQRNKGNFPGRFSGRQFSNSRSEMNVSTLELGDSALYLCASSWETGGAETQYFGPGTRLLVL.

The chain has TRBV6-5 and TRBJ1-1; D may be TRBD1 (6 bases). V lost 2 bases and J 1 base, leaving 11 bases between the germline ends. The CDR3 runs 15 residues. CDR1 and CDR2 from the germline V gene are MNHEY and SVGAGI. The CDR3 region has the DNA TGTGCCAGCAGTTACCGACGGGGGGCGAACACTGAAGCTTTCTTT. Its translation: CASSYRRGANTEAFF.

This rearrangement joins TRBV18 to TRBJ1-1; a weak D match, TRBD1 (5 bases). CDR3 length: 13 amino acids. Germline CDR1 is KGHSH and CDR2 is LQKENI. Between the trimmed V and J ends, which lost 2 bases and 3 bases, there was a span of 7 bases. The chain's CDR3 is CASSPTRDTEAFF. The CDR3 DNA reads as TGTGCCAGCTCACCAACCAGGGACACTGAAGCTTTCTTT.

The chain links TRBV10-3 to TRBJ2-7; TRBD1 agrees at 11 bases. V was clipped by 6 bases and J by 2 bases; unmatched bases: 6. Germline values: CDR1 ENHRY, CDR2 SYGVKD. The CDR3 runs 15 residues. The CDR3 coding sequence is TGTGCCATCAGGGCAGGGACAGGGGGGACCTACGAGCAGTACTTC. The encoded protein is CAIRAGTGGTYEQYF.

The chain combines TRBV7-8 with TRBJ2-7; 7 bases fit TRBD2. The CDR3 is made up of 12 amino acids. Germline lookup yields CDR1 SGHVS and CDR2 FQNEAQ. With 5 bases clipped from V and 3 bases from J, the junction kept 1 base outside the gene matches. Here the CDR3 reads CASSPSGYEQYF. CDR3 coding DNA: TGTGCCAGCAGCCCTAGCGGCTACGAGCAGTACTTC.

V is TRBV6-5 and J is TRBJ1-1, with 9 positions matching TRBD1. The CDR3 is 15 amino acids. V gave up 8 bases and J gave up 4 bases; unmatched junction bases: 11. Germline V gene lookup returns CDR1 MNHEY and CDR2 SVGAGI. CDR3 amino acids: CASGSRTGAVTEAFF. The CDR3 nucleotides are TGTGCCAGCGGCTCCCGGACAGGGGCCGTCACTGAAGCTTTCTTT.

The V gene is TRBV28, the J gene TRBJ2-7; perhaps TRBD1 as D (6 bases). The CDR3 loop spans 14 amino acids. Trimming removed 6 bases at V and 2 bases at J, with 14 bases between. Germline CDR1 MDHEN, CDR2 SYDVKM. CDR3 loop: CASSTAGTTYEQYF. In DNA form, the CDR3 reads TGTGCCAGCAGCACCGCCGGGACAACCTACGAGCAGTACTTC.

This chain joins TRBV6-5 and TRBJ2-3; TRBD1 agrees at 7 bases. The germline CDR1 and CDR2 sequences are MNHEY and SVGAGI. Trimming cost V 2 bases and J 8 bases; bases outside gene matches: 10. The CDR3 extends over 15 amino acids. This CDR3 reads CASSYAQGSPRTQYF. In nucleotides, the CDR3 is TGTGCCAGCAGTTACGCACAGGGGTCTCCTCGTACGCAGTATTTT.

This chain connects TRBV19 to TRBJ2-3; D might be TRBD2 (5 bases). The germline V gene has CDR1 LNHDA and CDR2 SQIVND (reference sequence). CDR3 length: 14 residues. V shed 1 base and J shed 2 bases, with 7 bases lying between them. CDR3 sequence reads: CASSIAGNTDTQYF. The CDR3 DNA reads TGTGCCAGTAGTATAGCCGGGAACACAGATACGCAGTATTTT.

The DNA of the CDR3 is TGCGCCAGCAGCCCGGGAGCGGGACAGGGGACCTACGAGCAGTACTTC. As protein: CASSPGAGQGTYEQYF. V gene TRBV5-1 combines with J gene TRBJ2-7, with TRBD1 matching 10 bases. J gave up 2 bases and V 4 bases, and 9 bases lay outside the gene matches. In germline, CDR1 is SGHRS, CDR2 YFSETQ. The CDR3 loop spans 16 amino acids.

The V gene is TRBV5-1, the J gene TRBJ2-5; 7 nucleotides match TRBD2. The CDR3 totals 13 residues. Trimming removed 4 bases from V and 3 bases from J; junction bases left unmatched: 3. The germline CDR1 and CDR2 sequences are SGHRS and YFSETQ. The CDR3 is CASSRGGEETQYF. The CDR3 DNA is TGCGCCAGCAGCAGGGGAGGGGAAGAGACCCAGTACTTC.

CDR3 protein: CASSYTGHHTDTQYF. The CDR3 DNA is TGTGCCAGCAGTTACACGGGACACCACACAGATACGCAGTATTTT. V usage is TRBV6-6 and J usage is TRBJ2-3; possibly TRBD1 for D (6 bases). Trimming shortened V by 2 bases and J by 2 bases, and 11 bases separated the two germline ends. CDR1 is MNHNY, CDR2 SVGAGI, per germline (reference sequence). The CDR3 runs to 15 residues.

This sequence joins TRBV7-3 and TRBJ2-1, with 7 positions matching TRBD2. Losses at the gene ends were 4 bases for V and 2 bases for J; bases not matched to a gene: 14. The germline V gene has CDR1 SGHTA and CDR2 FQGTGA. This CDR3 is built from 18 residues. The CDR3 region is CASSSWTRRIETYNEQFF. The DNA of the CDR3 is TGTGCCAGCAGCTCGTGGACTAGACGAATAGAAACCTACAATGAGCAGTTCTTC.

For the CDR3, the DNA is TGCAGCGTTAACGACGGTGGGACTAGCGGGATCTACGAGCAGTACTTC. Translation gives CSVNDGGTSGIYEQYF. V gene TRBV29-1 combines with J gene TRBJ2-7, with 13 bases fitting TRBD2. Trimming at V came to 5 bases and at J to 3 bases, leaving 10 bases not matched to a gene. CDR1 is SQVTM and CDR2 is ANQGSEA in the germline V gene. CDR3 size: 16 residues.

The chain links TRBV6-1 to TRBJ2-7, with D tentatively TRBD1 (6 bases). Germline CDR1 reads MNHNS; CDR2 reads SASEGT. CDR3 length: 14 amino acids. V lost 6 bases to trimming and J lost 4 bases, with 16 bases between them. CDR3 region: CASSRTEVLYEQYF. CDR3 DNA sequence: TGTGCCAGCAGCCGGACAGAGGTCCTATACGAGCAGTACTTC.

This sequence joins TRBV9 and TRBJ1-2, with D maybe TRBD1 (5 bases). This CDR3 is 12 amino acids long. Germline V CDR1 and CDR2: SGDLS, YYNGEE. V dropped 4 bases and J dropped 8 bases, with 12 bases sitting between them. In nucleotides, the CDR3 is TGTGCCAGCAGCCCGAGCCGGGGGGGCTACACCTTC. Translated: CASSPSRGGYTF.

The rearrangement links TRBV18 to TRBJ1-6, with a tentative D call TRBD1 (5 bases). The CDR3 runs to 13 residues. The germline V gene has CDR1 KGHSH and CDR2 LQKENI. V was clipped by 8 bases and J by 7 bases, with 12 bases between them. For the CDR3, the DNA is TGTGCCAGCACTCAGGGTGGGAATTCACCCCTCCACTTT. Its protein product is CASTQGGNSPLHF.

The CDR3: CASSTGIGTDTQYF. Here the CDR3 DNA reads TGTGCCAGCAGTACAGGGATTGGCACAGATACGCAGTATTTT. The V and J genes are TRBV27 and TRBJ2-3; the D gene is possibly TRBD1 (6 bases). The germline V gene has CDR1 MNHEY and CDR2 SMNVEV (reference sequence). This CDR3 has 14 residues. The ends were cut back, 5 bases at V and 1 base at J, with 10 bases in the middle.

The CDR3, as DNA: TGTGCCAGCAGCCCGAGCGGTCTAGCGGTTTACAATGAGCAGTTCTTC. Translated: CASSPSGLAVYNEQFF. The V gene is TRBV9, the J gene TRBJ2-1; 7 positions agree with TRBD2. The trim removed 4 bases at V and 4 bases at J, leaving 11 bases unmatched. This CDR3 contains 16 residues. CDR1 is SGDLS, CDR2 YYNGEE, per germline.

This chain uses TRBV7-8 with TRBJ1-2, with a weak D call TRBD1 (5 bases). The CDR3 runs 18 residues. CDR1 and CDR2 (germline): SGHVS, FQNEAQ. The V gene lost 1 base and the J gene lost 4 bases, with 22 bases spanning the gap. CDR3 region: CASSLDPQVGEYIYGYTF. The DNA for the CDR3 is TGTGCCAGCAGCTTAGACCCACAGGTCGGCGAATACATCTATGGCTACACCTTC.

V and J are TRBV28 and TRBJ1-1, with 7 bases that match TRBD1. The CDR3 is made up of 14 amino acids. V was pared by 8 bases and J by 2 bases, with 8 bases of the junction left unmatched. Germline values: CDR1 MDHEN, CDR2 SYDVKM. CDR3 region: CASGEQGINTEAFF. In nucleotides, the CDR3 is TGTGCCAGCGGGGAACAGGGGATAAACACTGAAGCTTTCTTT.

V is TRBV13 and J is TRBJ1-1, with D unresolved. The CDR3 is 12 amino acids. The germline V gene encodes CDR1 PRHDT and CDR2 FYEKMQ (reference sequence). Trimming removed 0 bases at V and 6 bases at J, with 5 bases between. The CDR3 nucleotides are TGTGCCAGCAGCTTAGGCCCTGCTGAAGCTTTCTTT. This translates into CASSLGPAEAFF.

This chain uses TRBV28 with TRBJ1-2; 11 bases line up with TRBD1. Germline CDR1 MDHEN, CDR2 SYDVKM. CDR3 size: 15 residues. The V segment lost 5 bases and the J segment 5 bases; nucleotides outside the gene matches: 7. CDR3 region: CASSLTGTGGYGYTF. DNA of the CDR3: TGTGCCAGCAGTCTAACCGGGACAGGGGGTTATGGCTACACCTTC.

This chain's CDR3 is CASIIRDRGLWYTF. The CDR3 DNA reads TGTGCCAGCATTATCCGGGACAGGGGTTTATGGTACACCTTC. The chain uses TRBV6-1 and TRBJ1-2; 10 nucleotides line up with TRBD1. CDR1 is MNHNS, CDR2 SASEGT, per germline. J was trimmed by 11 bases and V by 7 bases; bases with no gene match: 13. This CDR3 has 14 amino acids.

The chain uses TRBV5-6 and TRBJ2-7, with D unresolved. Germline-derived CDR1 and CDR2 are SGHDT and YYEEEE. The ends were cut back, 4 bases at V and 1 base at J, with 9 bases in the middle. This CDR3 spans 13 amino acids. CDR3 DNA: TGTGCCAGCAGCGTAACAGAGTCCTACGAGCAGTACTTC. It specifies CASSVTESYEQYF. Drawing the rest from reference TRBV5-6 and TRBJ2-7, the complete variable domain is DAGVTQSPTHLIKTRGQQVTLRCSPKSGHDTVSWYQQALGQGPQFIFQYYEEEERQRGNFPDRFSGHQFPNYSSELNVNALLLGDSALYLCASSVTESYEQYFGPGTRLTVT.

This clone was recorded once. This chain uses TRBV2 with TRBJ2-2, with TRBD1 matching over 11 bases. Germline lookup yields CDR1 SNHLY and CDR2 FYNNEI. The CDR3 sequence is 18 residues long. The J segment lost 0 bases and the V segment lost 1 base, leaving 4 bases of the junction unmatched. CDR3 sequence (DNA): TGTGCCAGCAGTGAAGGGACAGGGGGCGGCCCGAACACCGGGGAGCTGTTTTTT. This encodes CASSEGTGGGPNTGELFF.